This T cell receptor beta chain was documented in a study of T cells in Graves' hyperthyroidism and ophthalmopathy. This clonotype was counted once. Antigen unknown. The investigators amplified TCR beta CDR3 regions from RNA transcripts. An initial round of RT-PCR targeting the TCR CDR3 relied on the HTBI primer set. TCRdb independently ran MiXCR on the multiplex PCR reads; one entry per CDR3 protein. Of 700,000 to 950,000 distinct CDR3 sequences listed, 35% are singletons. Patients were excluded for uncontrolled infection, other autoimmune disease, pregnancy or lactation. Diagnosis rested on symptoms, serum thyroxine and TRAb, thyroid ultrasound, and orbital computed tomography. Study conclusions and caveats: Within blood appeared most thyroid clonotypes that had expanded above 0.001. Stable hyperthyroidism was told apart from ophthalmopathy by a model built on 13 V-J features.

Sequences were obtained from blood. This TCR was recovered from a woman aged 40 to 50 with Graves' hyperthyroidism.

The CDR3 nucleotides are TGTGCCAGCGTCCGATACAACCCCTACGAGCAGTACTTC. It specifies CASVRYNPYEQYF. J is TRBJ2-7 and V is TRBV2, with D uncertain. V was shortened by 8 bases and J by 2 bases, with 13 bases between the two germline ends. CDR3 length: 13 amino acids. Per the germline V gene, CDR1 is SNHLY and CDR2 is FYNNEI.